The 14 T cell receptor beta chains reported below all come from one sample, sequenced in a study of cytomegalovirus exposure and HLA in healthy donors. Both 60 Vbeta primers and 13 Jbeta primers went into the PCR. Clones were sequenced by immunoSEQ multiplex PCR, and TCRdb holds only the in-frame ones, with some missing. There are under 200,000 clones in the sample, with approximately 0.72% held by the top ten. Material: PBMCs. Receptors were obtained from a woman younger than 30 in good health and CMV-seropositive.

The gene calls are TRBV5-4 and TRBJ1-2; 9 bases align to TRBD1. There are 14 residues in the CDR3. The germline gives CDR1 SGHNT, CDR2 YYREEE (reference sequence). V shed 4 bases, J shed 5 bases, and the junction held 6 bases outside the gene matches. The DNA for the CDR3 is TGTGCCAGCAGCCTAGGACAGGGGCTATATGGCTACACCTTC. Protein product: CASSLGQGLYGYTF.

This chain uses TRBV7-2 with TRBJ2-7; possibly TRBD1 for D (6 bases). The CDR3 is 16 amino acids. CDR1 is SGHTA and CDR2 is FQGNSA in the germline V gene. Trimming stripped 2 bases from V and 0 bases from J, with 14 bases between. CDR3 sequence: CASSLIPGVYSYEQYF. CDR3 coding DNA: TGTGCCAGCAGCTTAATCCCAGGGGTGTACTCCTACGAGCAGTACTTC.

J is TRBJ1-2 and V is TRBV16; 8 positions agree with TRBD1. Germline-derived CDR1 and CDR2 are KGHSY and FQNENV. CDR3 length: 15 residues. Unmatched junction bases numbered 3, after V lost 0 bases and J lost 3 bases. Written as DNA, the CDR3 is TGTGCCAGCAGCCAATCTCCAGGGGGCGACTATGGCTACACCTTC. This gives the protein CASSQSPGGDYGYTF.

The CDR3 region has the DNA TGTGCCAGTAAGGACAGGTCCTATGGCTACACCTTC. Amino acid sequence: CASKDRSYGYTF. The chain is built from TRBV19 and TRBJ1-2; 7 bases line up with TRBD1. CDR1 and CDR2 from the germline V gene are LNHDA and SQIVND (reference sequence). The CDR3 extends over 12 amino acids. V lost 7 bases, J lost 4 bases, and 3 bases stayed unmatched.

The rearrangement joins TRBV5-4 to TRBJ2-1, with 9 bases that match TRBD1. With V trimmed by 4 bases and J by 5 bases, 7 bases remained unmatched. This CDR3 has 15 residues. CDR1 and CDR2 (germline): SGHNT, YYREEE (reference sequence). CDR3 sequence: CASSGWTGENNEQFF. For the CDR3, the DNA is TGTGCCAGCAGCGGGTGGACAGGGGAAAACAATGAGCAGTTCTTC.

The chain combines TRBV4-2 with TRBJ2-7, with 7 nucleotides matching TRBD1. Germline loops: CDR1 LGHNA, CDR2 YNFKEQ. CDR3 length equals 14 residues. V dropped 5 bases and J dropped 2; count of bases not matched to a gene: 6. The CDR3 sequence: CASSNWDSTYEQYF. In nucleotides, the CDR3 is TGTGCCAGCAGCAACTGGGACAGCACCTACGAGCAGTACTTC.

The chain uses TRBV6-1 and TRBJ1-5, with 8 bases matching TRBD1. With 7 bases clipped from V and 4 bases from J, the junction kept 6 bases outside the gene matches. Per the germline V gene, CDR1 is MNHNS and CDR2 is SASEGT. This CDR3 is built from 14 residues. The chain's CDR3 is CASTLGQVNQPQHF. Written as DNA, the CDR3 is TGTGCCAGCACCTTGGGACAGGTGAATCAGCCCCAGCATTTT.

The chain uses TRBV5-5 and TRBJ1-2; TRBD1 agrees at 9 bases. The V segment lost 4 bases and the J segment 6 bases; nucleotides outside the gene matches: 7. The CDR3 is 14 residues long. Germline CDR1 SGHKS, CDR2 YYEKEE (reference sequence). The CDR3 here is CASSAQTGGDGYTF. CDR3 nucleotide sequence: TGTGCCAGCAGCGCACAGACAGGGGGTGATGGCTACACCTTC.

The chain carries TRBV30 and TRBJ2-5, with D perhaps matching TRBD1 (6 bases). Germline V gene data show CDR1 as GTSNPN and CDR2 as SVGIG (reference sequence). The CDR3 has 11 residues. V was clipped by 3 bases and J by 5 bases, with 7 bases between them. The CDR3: CAWRQGETQYF. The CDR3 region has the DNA TGTGCCTGGAGGCAGGGGGAGACCCAGTACTTC.

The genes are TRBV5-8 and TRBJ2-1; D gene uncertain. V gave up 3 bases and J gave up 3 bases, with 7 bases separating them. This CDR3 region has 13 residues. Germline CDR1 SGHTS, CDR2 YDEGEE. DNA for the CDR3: TGTGCCAGCAGCTCGACTGGCTACAATGAGCAGTTCTTC. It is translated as CASSSTGYNEQFF.

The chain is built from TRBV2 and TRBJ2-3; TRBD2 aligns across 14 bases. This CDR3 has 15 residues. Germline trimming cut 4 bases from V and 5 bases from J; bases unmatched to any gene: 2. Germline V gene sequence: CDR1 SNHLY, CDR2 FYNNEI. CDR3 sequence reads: CASSAGLAGVDTQYF. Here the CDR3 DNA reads TGTGCCAGCAGTGCGGGACTAGCGGGAGTAGATACGCAGTATTTT.

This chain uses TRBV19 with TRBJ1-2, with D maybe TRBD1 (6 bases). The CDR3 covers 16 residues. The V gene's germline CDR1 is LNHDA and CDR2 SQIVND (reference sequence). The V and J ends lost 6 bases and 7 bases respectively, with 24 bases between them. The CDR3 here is CASRVSGGGSLRGYTF. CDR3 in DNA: TGTGCCAGTAGGGTCTCGGGGGGCGGAAGTCTTCGTGGCTACACCTTC.

The CDR3 DNA sequence: TGTGCCAGTAGACCCGGGGGGACAGGGGTCCTAAATTCACCCCTCCACTTT. Amino acids: CASRPGGTGVLNSPLHF. This chain uses TRBV19 with TRBJ1-6; 10 bases match TRBD1. V dropped 6 bases and J dropped 7; count of bases not matched to a gene: 12. Germline CDR1 reads LNHDA; CDR2 reads SQIVND (reference sequence). The CDR3 length is 17 residues.

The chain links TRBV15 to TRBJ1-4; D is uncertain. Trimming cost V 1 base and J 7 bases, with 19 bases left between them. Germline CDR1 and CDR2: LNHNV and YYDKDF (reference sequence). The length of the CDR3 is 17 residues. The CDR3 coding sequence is TGTGCCACCAGCAGAGGGAGAGACCGCTCCCAAGGTGAAAAACTGTTTTTT. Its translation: CATSRGRDRSQGEKLFF.